This TCR beta chain was observed in a study of control samples from healthy donors and cancer patients. Libraries were prepared by immunoSEQ multiplex PCR; TCRdb keeps only in-frame clonotypes and omits some of them. The sample has 100,000 to 150,000 clones; roughly 92% are singletons. The CDR3 consists of 16 residues. Between the trimmed V and J ends, which lost 4 bases and 0 bases, there was a span of 14 bases. CDR1 and CDR2 from the germline V gene are MGHRA and YSYEKL. Sequenced sample: PBMCs. The TCR sequence derives from a man at least 80 years old with head and neck cancer. V and J are TRBV4-1 and TRBJ2-3; D possibly corresponds to TRBD1 (5 bases). In DNA, the CDR3 is TGCGCCAGCAGCCCCAAGACAGTTTTTAGCACAGATACGCAGTATTTT. This codes for CASSPKTVFSTDTQYF.